Below are 29 T cell receptor beta chains sequenced from a single sample in a study of memory CD4+ T cells and cytomegalovirus serostatus. TCRdb's copy holds only in-frame clones and misses some; the assay was immunoSEQ multiplex PCR. The sample yields over 65,000 clones, around 80% seen once. The sort gate was single viable CD3+CD4+CD8-CD45RO+ cells for memory CD4+ T cells. What was sequenced was memory CD4+ T cells from blood. Source of these receptors: an adult in good health and CMV-seronegative.

Concerning this clone: Other nucleotide sequences in the sample specify the same CDR3. The V gene is TRBV5-1, the J gene TRBJ1-2; D gene uncertain. Germline values: CDR1 SGHRS, CDR2 YFSETQ. V shed 0 bases and J shed 5 bases, with 11 bases lying between them. The CDR3 loop spans 14 amino acids. The CDR3 reads CASSLGESRYGYTF. The CDR3, as DNA: TGCGCCAGCAGCTTGGGGGAGTCGAGGTATGGCTACACCTTC.

The chain's CDR3 is CATDFTGRDEQYF. The CDR3 DNA is TGCGCCACCGACTTCACCGGGCGTGACGAGCAGTACTTC. The V call is TRBV10-2, the J call TRBJ2-7; no clear D gene. The germline CDR1 and CDR2 sequences are WSHSY and SAAADI. The CDR3 totals 13 residues. The V and J ends lost 10 bases and 5 bases respectively, with 18 bases between them.

The J gene is TRBJ2-5, the V gene TRBV27, with 13 bases aligning to TRBD2. J lost 4 bases, V lost 2 bases, and 4 bases had no gene match. The CDR3 loop spans 16 amino acids. Per germline, CDR1 MNHEY and CDR2 SMNVEV (reference sequence). CDR3 DNA sequence: TGTGCCAGCAGTTTAATGGGACTAGCGGGGAGAGAGACCCAGTACTTC. The encoded protein is CASSLMGLAGRETQYF.

This clone came up once. V and J are TRBV5-1 and TRBJ2-5, with D perhaps matching TRBD2 (6 bases). Trimming cost V 4 bases and J 5 bases, with 18 bases left between them. This CDR3 contains 15 residues. Germline assignment: CDR1 SGHRS and CDR2 YFSETQ. This CDR3 is CASSTLAGTGETQYF. The CDR3 DNA reads TGCGCCAGCAGCACTCTGGCGGGGACGGGGGAGACCCAGTACTTC.

The V gene is TRBV11-3, the J gene TRBJ2-3; D perhaps matches TRBD2 (6 bases). V was clipped by 5 bases and J by 1 base, with 19 bases between them. The germline CDR1 and CDR2 sequences are SGHNT and YENEEA. The CDR3 is 17 amino acids. The CDR3 nucleotides read TGTGCCAGCAGCAAGTCAACGGCGGGGAGAGGCACAGATACGCAGTATTTT. Protein sequence: CASSKSTAGRGTDTQYF.

J is TRBJ2-1 and V is TRBV9; 11 nucleotides align to TRBD2. The CDR3 runs 16 residues. Per the germline V gene, CDR1 is SGDLS and CDR2 is YYNGEE. V shed 3 bases, J shed 2 bases, and the junction held 4 bases outside the gene matches. The CDR3 here is CASSAIAGGPYNEQFF. Here the CDR3 DNA reads TGTGCCAGCAGCGCCATAGCGGGGGGGCCCTACAATGAGCAGTTCTTC.

This clone occurred a few times. The chain joins TRBV28 to TRBJ1-2, with 7 bases matching TRBD1. V was pared by 4 bases and J by 1 base, with 3 bases of the junction left unmatched. The germline gives CDR1 MDHEN, CDR2 SYDVKM. CDR3 size: 14 residues. The CDR3 DNA follows: TGTGCCAGCAGTTCCCCAGGGGGTAACTATGGCTACACCTTC. Its translation: CASSSPGGNYGYTF.

The CDR3 sequence is CASTIPGVWETQYF. As DNA, the CDR3 is TGTGCCAGCACCATACCTGGGGTGTGGGAGACCCAGTACTTC. The chain joins TRBV28 to TRBJ2-5; D uncertain. Germline V gives CDR1 MDHEN, CDR2 SYDVKM. V lost 7 bases and J 5 bases, leaving 17 bases between the germline ends. The CDR3 sequence is 14 residues long. Filled out from reference TRBV28 and TRBJ2-5, the complete variable domain reads DVKVTQSSRYLVKRTGEKVFLECVQDMDHENMFWYRQDPGLGLRLIYFSYDVKMKEKGDIPEGYSVSREKKERFSLILESASTNQTSMYLCASTIPGVWETQYFGPGTRLLVL.

This chain joins TRBV27 and TRBJ1-5; D is ambiguous. V gave up 1 base and J gave up 7 bases, with 5 bases separating them. This CDR3 region has 12 residues. In germline, CDR1 is MNHEY, CDR2 SMNVEV (reference sequence). This chain's CDR3 is CASSLFGQPQHF. In DNA, the CDR3 is TGTGCCAGCAGTTTATTTGGGCAGCCCCAGCATTTT.

The chain recombines TRBV6-1 with TRBJ1-2; D gene ambiguous. Germline lookup yields CDR1 MNHNS and CDR2 SASEGT. The V gene lost 0 bases and the J gene lost 2 bases, with 13 bases spanning the gap. The CDR3 spans 16 residues. CDR3 protein: CASSEAVGLGNYGYTF. DNA of the CDR3: TGTGCCAGCAGTGAAGCGGTCGGGTTAGGAAACTATGGCTACACCTTC.

J is TRBJ2-7 and V is TRBV19; D is tentatively TRBD1 or TRBD2 (5 bases each). CDR1 and CDR2 (germline): LNHDA, SQIVND (reference sequence). The CDR3 consists of 16 residues. The V end was cut by 0 bases, the J end by 0 bases, with 12 bases between. This CDR3 reads CASSIDGTESSYEQYF. The DNA of the CDR3 is TGTGCCAGTAGTATAGATGGGACCGAAAGCTCCTACGAGCAGTACTTC.

The CDR3 sequence is CASQRGGTDTQYF. DNA for the CDR3: TGTGCCAGTCAGCGGGGGGGCACAGATACGCAGTATTTT. The V and J genes are TRBV9 and TRBJ2-3; TRBD2 agrees at 9 bases. The CDR3 has 13 residues. Unmatched junction bases numbered 2, after V lost 8 bases and J lost 1 base. Germline CDR1 reads SGDLS; CDR2 reads YYNGEE.

The chain employs TRBV2 and TRBJ1-5, with D maybe TRBD1 (6 bases). The germline V gene has CDR1 SNHLY and CDR2 FYNNEI. The CDR3 contains 15 residues. Between the trimmed V and J ends, which lost 7 bases and 1 base, there was a span of 14 bases. CDR3 sequence reads: CASTPTGGSNQPQHF. The CDR3 DNA reads as TGTGCCAGCACCCCGACAGGAGGAAGCAATCAGCCCCAGCATTTT.

This clone has a single count. The gene calls are TRBV6-1 and TRBJ2-7; a possible D gene is TRBD2 (6 bases). Trimming left V 6 bases short and J 7 bases short, with 19 bases between. CDR3 length: 14 residues. The germline V gene has CDR1 MNHNS and CDR2 SASEGT. The CDR3 loop reads CASRASGLLGEQYF. Here the CDR3 DNA reads TGTGCCAGCAGGGCTTCGGGACTCCTAGGGGAGCAGTACTTC.

The chain carries TRBV4-1 and TRBJ2-4; TRBD1 might be the D (6 bases). CDR1 and CDR2 (germline): MGHRA, YSYEKL. The CDR3 length is 13 residues. The ends were cut back, 3 bases at V and 7 bases at J, with 10 bases in the middle. The CDR3 nucleotides are TGCGCCAGCAGCCAGAGGCAGGGGAACATTCAGTACTTC. Protein sequence: CASSQRQGNIQYF.

The chain joins TRBV6-1 to TRBJ2-7; TRBD1 might be the D (6 bases). V dropped 7 bases and J dropped 6 bases, with 13 bases sitting between them. The germline V gene has CDR1 MNHNS and CDR2 SASEGT. CDR3 size: 12 residues. The CDR3 sequence: CASNDRPGEQYF. The CDR3 DNA sequence: TGTGCCAGCAATGACAGGCCTGGCGAGCAGTACTTC.

The J gene is TRBJ2-6, the V gene TRBV30; 8 bases agree with TRBD2. This CDR3 spans 17 amino acids. The V gene end was trimmed by 5 bases and the J gene end by 0 bases; junction bases not matched to a gene: 9. Germline loops: CDR1 GTSNPN, CDR2 SVGIG (reference sequence). CDR3 sequence (DNA): TGTGCCTGGGCCCCCGGGGGGGCACTCTCTGGGGCCAACGTCCTGACTTTC. This translates into CAWAPGGALSGANVLTF.

The J gene is TRBJ1-3, the V gene TRBV7-2; TRBD1 matches at 7 bases. Germline CDR1 is SGHTA and CDR2 is FQGNSA. Unmatched junction bases numbered 9, after V lost 5 bases and J lost 2 bases. This CDR3 region has 16 residues. CDR3: CASSQNPRGTGNTIYF. The CDR3 DNA sequence: TGTGCCAGCAGCCAAAACCCCAGGGGGACTGGAAACACCATATATTTT.

The chain employs TRBV2 and TRBJ1-5; no clear D gene. V gave up 2 bases and J gave up 7 bases, with 15 bases separating them. The CDR3 totals 15 residues. Germline-derived CDR1 and CDR2 are SNHLY and FYNNEI. CDR3 loop: CASSEFGGSRQPQHF. The CDR3 coding sequence is TGTGCCAGCAGTGAATTCGGAGGGTCGCGGCAGCCCCAGCATTTT.

The V gene is TRBV2, the J gene TRBJ1-1; the match to TRBD1 covers 7 bases. The germline V gene encodes CDR1 SNHLY and CDR2 FYNNEI. Trimming removed 5 bases from V and 0 bases from J; junction bases left unmatched: 6. The CDR3 consists of 15 residues. The chain's CDR3 is CASSRDRAMNTEAFF. CDR3 sequence (DNA): TGTGCCAGCAGTAGGGACAGAGCGATGAACACTGAAGCTTTCTTT.

This clone showed up just a few times. The rearrangement links TRBV2 to TRBJ2-7, with a tentative D call TRBD1 (5 bases). This CDR3 comprises 13 residues. Germline loops: CDR1 SNHLY, CDR2 FYNNEI. The V gene lost 7 bases and the J gene lost 7 bases, with 17 bases spanning the gap. CDR3 region: CASISLRVREQYF. The CDR3 bases are TGTGCCAGCATTTCCCTCAGGGTACGGGAGCAGTACTTC. Filled out from reference TRBV2 and TRBJ2-7, the complete variable domain reads EPEVTQTPSHQVTQMGQEVILRCVPISNHLYFYWYRQILGQKVEFLVSFYNNEISEKSEIFDDQFSVERPDGSNFTLKIRSTKLEDSAMYFCASISLRVREQYFGPGTRLTVT.

The V gene is TRBV28, the J gene TRBJ2-7; D might be TRBD1 (6 bases). The CDR3 extends over 15 amino acids. The germline V and J ends were trimmed by 5 bases and 5 bases, with 19 bases remaining between them. CDR1 is MDHEN, CDR2 SYDVKM, per germline. CDR3 protein: CASSDAGTSYHEQYF. CDR3 DNA sequence: TGTGCCAGCAGTGATGCCGGGACATCCTACCACGAGCAGTACTTC.

V usage is TRBV9 and J usage is TRBJ1-4, with a weak D call TRBD1 (6 bases). The V gene lost 0 bases and the J gene lost 0 bases, with 6 bases spanning the gap. The V gene's germline CDR1 is SGDLS and CDR2 YYNGEE. The CDR3 spans 15 residues. CDR3 DNA sequence: TGTGCCAGCAGCGTAGCAGGGGCAACTAATGAAAAACTGTTTTTT. This sequence encodes CASSVAGATNEKLFF.

The chain couples TRBV18 to TRBJ2-5, with no clear D. In germline, CDR1 is KGHSH, CDR2 LQKENI. CDR3 length: 13 residues. V was clipped by 0 bases and J by 5 bases, with 7 bases between them. The CDR3 DNA reads as TGTGCCAGCTCACCACCTTCCGGTGAGACCCAGTACTTC. Translated: CASSPPSGETQYF.

The chain's CDR3 is CASSSGTQYF. DNA of the CDR3: TGTGCCAGCAGCTCGGGGACCCAGTACTTC. The gene calls are TRBV6-6 and TRBJ2-5; D is uncertain. Trimming removed 6 bases at V and 7 bases at J, with 6 bases between. This CDR3 contains 10 residues. Germline V CDR1 and CDR2: MNHNY, SVGAGI (reference sequence).

The V call is TRBV7-2, the J call TRBJ2-3; 8 bases agree with TRBD1. The CDR3 is 15 amino acids. The ends lost 2 bases at V and 8 bases at J; junction bases unmatched: 9. The germline V gene encodes CDR1 SGHTA and CDR2 FQGNSA. CDR3 sequence reads: CASSLQGATPGTQYF. The CDR3 DNA reads as TGTGCCAGCAGCTTACAGGGGGCCACCCCGGGTACGCAGTATTTT.

In DNA, the CDR3 is TGTGCCAGCAGCGTAGGCAGGAGACAGGCCTACACTGAAGCTTTCTTT. Translating gives CASSVGRRQAYTEAFF. The chain has TRBV9 and TRBJ1-1; the D gene is possibly TRBD1 (6 bases). The V gene's germline CDR1 is SGDLS and CDR2 YYNGEE. This CDR3 spans 16 amino acids. Trimming left V 0 bases short and J 3 bases short, with 15 bases between.

The V call is TRBV4-3, the J call TRBJ1-4; D is unresolved. V gave up 0 bases and J gave up 1 base, with 9 bases separating them. The CDR3 contains 16 residues. Germline V gene sequence: CDR1 LGHNA, CDR2 YSLEER. The CDR3 DNA reads as TGCGCCAGCAGCCAAGATGGCGGGTTAACTAATGAAAAACTGTTTTTT. It codes for CASSQDGGLTNEKLFF.

This clone was picked up one time. The V gene is TRBV7-3, the J gene TRBJ1-1; maybe TRBD1 (6 bases). This CDR3 is 13 amino acids long. With 6 bases removed from V and 4 bases from J, the gap between germline ends came to 12 bases. Looked up from germline, CDR1 is SGHTA and CDR2 is FQGTGA. CDR3 coding DNA: TGTGCCAGCAGGGAAGGGGGTGCCACTGAAGCTTTCTTT. Amino acids: CASREGGATEAFF.